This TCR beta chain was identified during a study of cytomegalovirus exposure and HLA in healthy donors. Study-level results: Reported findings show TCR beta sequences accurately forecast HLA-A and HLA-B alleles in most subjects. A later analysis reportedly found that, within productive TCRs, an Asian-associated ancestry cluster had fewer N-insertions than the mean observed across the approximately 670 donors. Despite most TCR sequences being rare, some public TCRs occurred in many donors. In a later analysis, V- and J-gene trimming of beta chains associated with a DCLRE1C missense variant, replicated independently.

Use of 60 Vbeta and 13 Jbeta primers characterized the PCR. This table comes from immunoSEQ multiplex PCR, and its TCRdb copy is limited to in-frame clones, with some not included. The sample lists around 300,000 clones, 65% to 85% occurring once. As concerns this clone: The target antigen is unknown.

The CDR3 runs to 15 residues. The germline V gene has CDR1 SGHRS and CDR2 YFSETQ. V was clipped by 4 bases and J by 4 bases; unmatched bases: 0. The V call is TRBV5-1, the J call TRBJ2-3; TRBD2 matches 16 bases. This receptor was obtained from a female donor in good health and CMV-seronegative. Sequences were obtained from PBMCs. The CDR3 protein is CASSGTSGRADTQYF. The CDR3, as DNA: TGCGCCAGCAGCGGGACTAGCGGGAGGGCAGATACGCAGTATTTT.